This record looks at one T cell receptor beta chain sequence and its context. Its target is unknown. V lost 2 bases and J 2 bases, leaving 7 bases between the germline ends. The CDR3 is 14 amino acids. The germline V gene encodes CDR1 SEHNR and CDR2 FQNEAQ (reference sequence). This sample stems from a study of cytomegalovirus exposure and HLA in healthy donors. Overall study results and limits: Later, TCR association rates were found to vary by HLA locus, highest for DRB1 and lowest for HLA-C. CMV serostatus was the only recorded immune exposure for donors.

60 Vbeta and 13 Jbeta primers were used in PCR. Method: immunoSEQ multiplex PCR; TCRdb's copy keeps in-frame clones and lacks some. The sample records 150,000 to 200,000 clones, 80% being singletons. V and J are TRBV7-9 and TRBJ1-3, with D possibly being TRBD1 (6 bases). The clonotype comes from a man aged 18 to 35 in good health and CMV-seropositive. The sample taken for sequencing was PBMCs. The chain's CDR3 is CASSLKGAGNTIYF. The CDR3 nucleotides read TGTGCCAGCAGCTTAAAGGGGGCTGGAAACACCATATATTTT.